This T cell receptor beta chain was recorded in a study of T cells after yellow fever vaccination. Study context: Fractions low in cell number were prepared with SMART-Seq v4 Ultra Low Input. Whole-study results and caveats: Overlap between CD4 and CD8 compartments was detected for a small share of clonotypes. Within FACS-sorted repertoires, abundant clonotypes contaminating from the bulk population could be present.

As concerns this clonotype: Its antigen is not known.

CDR1 and CDR2 from the germline V gene are SGDLS and YYNGEE. This CDR3 is 16 amino acids long. V lost 4 bases, J lost 6 bases, and 5 bases stayed unmatched. Conversion of TCR transcripts into cDNA relied on 5'RACE template switching, which added a universal primer site and UMIs. TCRdb itself ran the 5' RACE reads through MiXCR, one entry per CDR3 protein. The profile shows hundreds of thousands of distinct CDR3 sequences, around 3.9% of them singletons. The sequence was obtained from a man aged 18 to 29 who received the YFV17D yellow fever vaccine. This rearrangement joins TRBV9 to TRBJ2-3; 16 bases agree with TRBD2. The sample consisted of PBMCs, taken on the day of the yellow fever booster vaccination. CDR3 protein: CASSSGLAGGQDTQYF. CDR3 nucleotide sequence: TGTGCCAGCAGCTCGGGACTAGCGGGGGGGCAGGATACGCAGTATTTT.